This T cell receptor beta chain was captured by sequencing in a study of OX40 agonist ivuxolimab in advanced cancers. Study as a whole: Ivuxolimab, an antibody that agonizes OX40 (CD134), was administered to the patients. Three patients, one with hepatocellular carcinoma and two with cutaneous melanoma, responded partially. The group had a mean age of 60 years, ranged from about 20 to 79, and was 82.7% male.

Worth noting for this clone: As yet, its antigen is unknown.

Libraries were prepared by immunoSEQ multiplex PCR; TCRdb keeps only in-frame clonotypes and omits some of them. The table includes some 100,000 clones, 70% to 90% detected once. The study, taken as a whole, reports: In general, CD8+ T cells held more expanded clones than CD4+ did, on average.

Germline-derived CDR1 and CDR2 are SGHDT and YYEEEE. J was trimmed by 1 base and V by 4 bases; bases with no gene match: 2. The CDR3 spans 15 residues. Sequencing used CD4+ or CD8+ T cells sorted from blood, obtained in a trial of the OX40 agonist ivuxolimab. The receptor was derived from an adult with an advanced solid tumor such as melanoma, head and neck, liver or kidney cancer. This rearrangement joins TRBV5-6 to TRBJ2-2; 9 nucleotides align to TRBD1. In DNA, the CDR3 is TGTGCCAGCAGCGGGGGACAGGGGAACACCGGGGAGCTGTTTTTT. Translated, it gives CASSGGQGNTGELFF.